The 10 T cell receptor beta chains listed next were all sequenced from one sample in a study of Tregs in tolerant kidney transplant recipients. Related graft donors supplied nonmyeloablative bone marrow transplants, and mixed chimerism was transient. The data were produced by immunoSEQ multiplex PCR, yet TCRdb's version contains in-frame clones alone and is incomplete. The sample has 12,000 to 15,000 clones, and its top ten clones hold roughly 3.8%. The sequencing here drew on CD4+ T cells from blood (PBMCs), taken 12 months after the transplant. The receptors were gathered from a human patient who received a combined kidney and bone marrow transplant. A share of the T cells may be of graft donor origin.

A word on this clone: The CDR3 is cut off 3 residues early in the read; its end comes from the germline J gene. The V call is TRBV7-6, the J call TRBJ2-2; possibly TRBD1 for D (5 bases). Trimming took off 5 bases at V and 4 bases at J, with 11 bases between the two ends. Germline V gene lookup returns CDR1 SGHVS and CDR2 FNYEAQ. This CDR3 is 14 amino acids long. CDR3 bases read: TGTGCCAGCAGCGCCAGGGTCGTCACCGGGGAG. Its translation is CASSARVVTGE. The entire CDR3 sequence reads CASSARVVTGELFF.

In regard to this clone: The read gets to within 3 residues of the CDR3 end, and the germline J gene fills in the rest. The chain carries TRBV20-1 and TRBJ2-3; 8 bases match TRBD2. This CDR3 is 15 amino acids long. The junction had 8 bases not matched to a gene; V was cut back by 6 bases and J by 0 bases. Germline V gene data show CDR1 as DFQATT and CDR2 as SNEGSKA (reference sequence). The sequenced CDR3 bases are TGCAGTGCCCCCCCTAGCGGGCCTAGCACAGATACG. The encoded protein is CSAPPSGPSTDT. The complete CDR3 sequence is CSAPPSGPSTDTQYF.

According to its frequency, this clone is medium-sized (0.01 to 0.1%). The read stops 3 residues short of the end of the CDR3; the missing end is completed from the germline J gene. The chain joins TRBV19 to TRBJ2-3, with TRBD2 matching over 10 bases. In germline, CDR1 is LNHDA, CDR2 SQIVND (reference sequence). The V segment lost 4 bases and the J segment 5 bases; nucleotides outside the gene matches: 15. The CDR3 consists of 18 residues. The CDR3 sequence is CASSSPPGTSASGDTQYF. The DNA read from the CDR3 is TGTGCCAGTAGTAGCCCCCCCGGGACTAGCGCCTCCGGAGATACG.

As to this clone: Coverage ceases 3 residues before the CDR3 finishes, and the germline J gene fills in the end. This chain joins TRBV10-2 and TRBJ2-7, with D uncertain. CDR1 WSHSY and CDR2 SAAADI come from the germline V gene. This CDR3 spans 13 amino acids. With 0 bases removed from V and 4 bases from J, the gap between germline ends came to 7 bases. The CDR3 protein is CASSESRRYEQYF. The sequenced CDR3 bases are TGCGCCAGCAGTGAGTCTAGGCGGTACGAG.

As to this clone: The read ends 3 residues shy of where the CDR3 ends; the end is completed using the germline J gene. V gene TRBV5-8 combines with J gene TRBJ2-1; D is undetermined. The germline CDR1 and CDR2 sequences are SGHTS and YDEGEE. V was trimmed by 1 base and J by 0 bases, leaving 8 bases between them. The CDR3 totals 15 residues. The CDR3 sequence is CASSLRVSSYNEQFF. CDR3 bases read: TGTGCCAGCAGCTTGCGGGTGAGCTCCTACAATGAG.

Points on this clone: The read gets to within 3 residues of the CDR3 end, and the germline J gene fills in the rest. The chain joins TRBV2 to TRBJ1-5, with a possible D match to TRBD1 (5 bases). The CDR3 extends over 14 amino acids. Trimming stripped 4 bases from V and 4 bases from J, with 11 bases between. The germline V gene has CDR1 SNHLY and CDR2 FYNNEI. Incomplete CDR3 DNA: TGTGCCAGCAGTGTCCGGGCAGGGAATCAGCCC. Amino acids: CASSVRAGNQP. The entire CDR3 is CASSVRAGNQPQHF.

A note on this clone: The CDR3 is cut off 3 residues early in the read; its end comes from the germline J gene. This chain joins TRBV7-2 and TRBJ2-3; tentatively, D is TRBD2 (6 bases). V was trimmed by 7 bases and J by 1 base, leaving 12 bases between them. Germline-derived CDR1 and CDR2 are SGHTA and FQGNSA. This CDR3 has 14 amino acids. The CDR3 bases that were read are TGTGCCAGCAACGTCATAGCGGGCACAGATACG. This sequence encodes CASNVIAGTDT. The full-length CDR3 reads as CASNVIAGTDTQYF.

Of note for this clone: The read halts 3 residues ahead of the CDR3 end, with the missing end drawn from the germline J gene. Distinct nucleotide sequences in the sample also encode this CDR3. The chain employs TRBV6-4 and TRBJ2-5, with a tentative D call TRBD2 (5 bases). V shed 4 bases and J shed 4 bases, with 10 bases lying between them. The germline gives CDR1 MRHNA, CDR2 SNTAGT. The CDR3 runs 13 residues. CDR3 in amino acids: CASSVLAGETQYF. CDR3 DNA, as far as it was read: TGTGCCAGCAGTGTACTGGCGGGAGAGACC.

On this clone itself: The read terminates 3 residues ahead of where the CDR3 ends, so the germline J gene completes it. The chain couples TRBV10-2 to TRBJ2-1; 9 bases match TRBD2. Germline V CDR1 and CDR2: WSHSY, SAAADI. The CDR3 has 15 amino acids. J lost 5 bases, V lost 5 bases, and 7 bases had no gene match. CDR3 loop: CASSISGSPNNEQFF. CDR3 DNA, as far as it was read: TGCGCCAGCAGTATTAGCGGGAGCCCCAACAATGAG.

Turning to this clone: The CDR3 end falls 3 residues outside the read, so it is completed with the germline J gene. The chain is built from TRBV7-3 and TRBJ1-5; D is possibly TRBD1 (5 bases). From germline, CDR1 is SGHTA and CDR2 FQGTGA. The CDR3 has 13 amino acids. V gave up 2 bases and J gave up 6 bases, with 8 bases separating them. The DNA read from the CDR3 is TGTGCCAGCAGCTTAGACGGGGGTCAGCCC. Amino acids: CASSLDGGQP. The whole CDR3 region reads CASSLDGGQPQHF.